This T cell receptor beta chain was sequenced for a study of blood T cell repertoires in COVID-19. For the study at large: Sources were T cells, B-cell-depleted T cells, or PBMCs; the material itself was cDNA or gDNA.

Followed longitudinally, the Seattle patients had been enrolled during active infection. The V gene lost 8 bases and the J gene lost 2 bases, with 18 bases spanning the gap. CDR1 LGHDT and CDR2 YNNKEL come from the germline V gene (reference sequence). CDR3 size: 15 residues. Authors' data handling: Nucleated cell counts were estimated from reference gene primer amplification. This table comes from immunoSEQ multiplex PCR, and its TCRdb copy is limited to in-frame clones, with some not included. The D gene and trimming were derived from the DNA, and the V and J assignments and clone size from that table. Of about 69,000 clones in the sample, about 84% were seen once.

The gene calls are TRBV3-1 (or the pseudogene TRBV3-2) and TRBJ1-1; D is uncertain. The sample comprised peripheral blood. The clonotype comes from a man aged 50-60 years with COVID-19, enrolled during active disease. The CDR3 coding sequence is TGTGCCAGCCTTGGGCCTACATCACCTAACACTGAAGCTTTCTTT. The encoded protein is CASLGPTSPNTEAFF.